This passage covers 32 T cell receptor beta chains from one sample sequenced in a study of T cell clonality in common variable immunodeficiency. Overall study results and limits: Common variable immunodeficiency TCR beta sequences reportedly had fewer deletions and N-nucleotide insertions.

Antigens of these TCRs are unknown. Using immunoSEQ multiplex PCR, the repertoire was profiled, and TCRdb retains in-frame clones only, with some absent. The specimen has 16,000 or so clones, none found just once. Sequenced: peripheral blood mononuclear cells. The receptors were sampled from a human donor with common variable immunodeficiency.

By share of the sample, this clone is medium-sized. The read halts 3 residues ahead of the CDR3 end, with the missing end drawn from the germline J gene. The chain is built from TRBV29-1 and TRBJ2-2; D not resolved. Per germline, CDR1 SQVTM and CDR2 ANQGSEA. The CDR3 is made up of 12 amino acids. V was cut by 6 bases and J by 2 bases, with 7 bases left in between. CDR3: CSVGSNTGELFF. CDR3 DNA, as far as it was read: TGCAGCGTCGGGTCCAACACCGGGGAG.

This clone was detected ten times or more. Read data end 3 residues before the CDR3 end; the end is taken from the germline J gene. V gene TRBV28 combines with J gene TRBJ1-1; 9 bases are shared with TRBD1. Germline-derived CDR1 and CDR2 are MDHEN and SYDVKM. CDR3 size: 13 residues. The CDR3 sequence is CASSSHRGQGAFF. The sequenced CDR3 bases are TGTGCCAGCAGTTCCCACAGGGGGCAGGGA. Full variable domain (rest looked up from reference TRBV28 and TRBJ1-1): DVKVTQSSRYLVKRTGEKVFLECVQDMDHENMFWYRQDPGLGLRLIYFSYDVKMKEKGDIPEGYSVSREKKERFSLILESASTNQTSMYLCASSSHRGQGAFFGQGTRLTVV.

The CDR3 spells CAWSFRGTNYGYTF. CDR3 DNA (partial): TGTGCCTGGAGTTTCAGGGGAACTAACTATGGC. The chain combines TRBV30 with TRBJ1-2, with D tentatively TRBD1 (6 bases). Coverage ceases 3 residues before the CDR3 finishes, and the germline J gene fills in the end. CDR1 is GTSNPN and CDR2 is SVGIG in the germline V gene (reference sequence). The CDR3 extends over 14 amino acids. The ends were cut back, 2 bases at V and 0 bases at J, with 10 bases in the middle.

In this sample, this clone turned up a few times. Read coverage stops 3 residues before the CDR3 terminus; the germline J gene supplies the remainder. The chain combines TRBV2 with TRBJ2-7; TRBD2 agrees at 12 bases. CDR1 and CDR2 (germline): SNHLY, FYNNEI. V lost 6 bases to trimming and J lost 3 bases; unmatched junction nucleotides: 6. This CDR3 is 15 amino acids long. Partial CDR3 DNA: TGTGCCAGCAGGATCTCGACTAGCGGGAGCTACGAG. Translation: CASRISTSGSYE. The whole CDR3 sequence reads CASRISTSGSYEQYF.

The table lists this clone with many counts. The read gets to within 3 residues of the CDR3 end, and the germline J gene fills in the rest. This chain joins TRBV5-1 and TRBJ1-2; TRBD1 agrees at 7 bases. Unmatched junction bases numbered 12, after V lost 3 bases and J lost 7 bases. The germline V gene encodes CDR1 SGHRS and CDR2 YFSETQ. The CDR3 loop spans 15 amino acids. CDR3 protein: CASSSDRNARSGYTF. The part of the CDR3 DNA that was read is TGCGCCAGCAGCTCGGACAGGAACGCCCGAAGTGGC. The full variable domain, its missing parts supplied by reference TRBV5-1 and TRBJ1-2, is KAGVTQTPRYLIKTRGQQVTLSCSPISGHRSVSWYQQTPGQGLQFLFEYFSETQRNKGNFPGRFSGRQFSNSRSEMNVSTLELGDSALYLCASSSDRNARSGYTFGSGTRLTVV.

A few counts support this clone. The CDR3 goes on 3 residues after the read ends, and that part is filled in from the germline J gene. The chain combines TRBV5-6 with TRBJ1-1, with 7 positions matching TRBD1. The ends lost 4 bases at V and 4 bases at J; junction bases unmatched: 4. The CDR3 is 13 residues long. The germline gives CDR1 SGHDT, CDR2 YYEEEE. The sequenced part of the CDR3 DNA is TGTGCCAGCAGCCACGACAGGGTCACTGAA. Its protein product is CASSHDRVTE. The CDR3 reads in full as CASSHDRVTEAFF.

Notes on this clone: Sequencing ends 3 residues short of the CDR3 end; the germline J gene provides the rest. The chain carries TRBV7-9 and TRBJ2-7, with 7 bases fitting TRBD2. Germline lookup yields CDR1 SEHNR and CDR2 FQNEAQ (reference sequence). The V and J ends lost 1 base and 6 bases, in that order; junction bases with no gene match: 3. This CDR3 is built from 13 residues. The DNA read from the CDR3 is TGTGCCAGCAGCTTAGGGGGGGAGGGCGAG. Translated, it gives CASSLGGEGE. The whole CDR3 protein reads CASSLGGEGEQYF.

Judged by abundance, this clone is medium-sized. The read falls 3 residues short of the CDR3 end, and the missing part is taken from the germline J gene. The J gene is TRBJ1-1, the V gene TRBV6-2 or TRBV6-3; no clear D gene. V was pared by 6 bases and J by 7 bases, with 12 bases between. CDR1 is MNHEY and CDR2 is SVGEGT in the germline V gene. The CDR3 runs 12 residues. The sequenced part of the CDR3 DNA is TGTGCCAGCAGCCCTCGGGTTCATGAA. Protein: CASSPRVHE. The full CDR3 is CASSPRVHEAFF.

To note about this clone: The sequence runs out 3 residues before the end of the CDR3; the remainder is reconstructed from the germline J gene. This chain uses TRBV7-2 with TRBJ1-2; D unclear. This CDR3 is built from 13 residues. Germline V gene sequence: CDR1 SGHTA, CDR2 FQGNSA. The CDR3 DNA, read in part, is TGTGCCAGCAGCTTAGGGTACGGCGGAGGC. Its protein is CASSLGYGGG. The whole CDR3 protein reads CASSLGYGGGYTF.

This clone was detected ten times or more. Read coverage stops 3 residues before the CDR3 terminus; the germline J gene supplies the remainder. V gene TRBV20-1 combines with J gene TRBJ1-5, with TRBD1 as a possible D gene (5 bases). The ends were cut back, 8 bases at V and 0 bases at J, with 14 bases in the middle. This CDR3 region has 14 residues. Germline CDR1 is DFQATT and CDR2 is SNEGSKA (reference sequence). The CDR3 sequence is CSTRAQGSNQPQHF. The CDR3 DNA, read in part, is TGCAGTACGCGAGCTCAGGGTAGCAATCAGCCC.

This clone was observed a few times. The observed sequence ends 3 residues before the CDR3 terminus, with the missing tail filled in from the germline J gene. The chain links TRBV30 to TRBJ1-5; 7 bases align to TRBD1. Germline CDR1 reads GTSNPN; CDR2 reads SVGIG (reference sequence). The CDR3 is made up of 15 amino acids. Trimming removed 0 bases from V and 4 bases from J; junction bases left unmatched: 6. The covered CDR3 bases are TGTGCCTGGAGTGTACGAGGGGGCGTAAATCAGCCC. It yields the protein CAWSVRGGVNQP. The whole CDR3 sequence reads CAWSVRGGVNQPQHF. The full variable domain, rest sourced from reference TRBV30 and TRBJ1-5, is SQTIHQWPATLVQPVGSPLSLECTVEGTSNPNLYWYRQAAGRGLQLLFYSVGIGQISSEVPQNLSASRPQDRQFILSSKKLLLSDSGFYLCAWSVRGGVNQPQHFGDGTRLSIL.

The table lists this clone with many counts. The read is 3 residues too short to cover the CDR3 end, so that end is filled in from the germline J gene. J is TRBJ2-2 and V is TRBV20-1, with TRBD2 matching 11 bases. With V trimmed by 0 bases and J by 4 bases, 10 bases remained unmatched. The CDR3 is made up of 18 amino acids. The germline V gene encodes CDR1 DFQATT and CDR2 SNEGSKA (reference sequence). The CDR3 sequence: CSARDRLAGGLLTGELFF. The covered CDR3 bases are TGCAGTGCTAGAGATCGCCTAGCGGGGGGCCTACTCACCGGGGAG.

For this clone: The read ends 3 residues before the CDR3 terminus; that terminus is restored from the germline J gene. J is TRBJ1-1 and V is TRBV7-9; 7 bases fit TRBD1. This CDR3 region has 13 residues. Looked up from germline, CDR1 is SEHNR and CDR2 is FQNEAQ (reference sequence). The CDR3 region is CASSFDRAAEAFF. The CDR3 DNA, read in part, is TGTGCCAGCAGCTTTGACAGGGCTGCGGAG.

This clone was detected ten times or more. Read data end 3 residues before the CDR3 end; the end is taken from the germline J gene. The genes are TRBV5-1 and TRBJ1-6; D is perhaps TRBD1 (5 bases). Trimming left V 5 bases short and J 10 bases short, with 13 bases between. This CDR3 has 13 amino acids. CDR1 is SGHRS, CDR2 YFSETQ, per germline. The part of the CDR3 DNA that was read is TGCGCCAGCAGGGCGGGGGTGAGATCACCC. It specifies CASRAGVRSP. The full CDR3 protein is CASRAGVRSPLHF.

This clone was counted at least ten times. The CDR3 extends 3 residues past the end of the read, so its final part is completed from the germline J gene. V gene TRBV30 combines with J gene TRBJ2-7; 9 bases are a match to TRBD1. Germline V gene sequence: CDR1 GTSNPN, CDR2 SVGIG (reference sequence). Trimming cost V 1 base and J 5 bases; bases outside gene matches: 6. The CDR3 has 14 amino acids. The covered CDR3 bases are TGTGCCTGGAGTGGCGGGACAGGGTACCACGAG. It yields the protein CAWSGGTGYHE. The CDR3 in full is CAWSGGTGYHEQYF.

This clone is deemed medium-sized. The read comes to an end 3 residues before the CDR3 does, leaving the germline J gene to fill in the end. V usage is TRBV30 and J usage is TRBJ1-2; 9 nucleotides agree with TRBD1. The CDR3 length is 14 residues. Germline CDR1 reads GTSNPN; CDR2 reads SVGIG (reference sequence). After removal of 0 bases from V and 4 bases from J, the junction contained 3 bases not matched to a gene. CDR3 sequence reads: CAWSVQGASYGYTF. CDR3 DNA (partial): TGTGCCTGGAGTGTACAGGGGGCGTCCTATGGC.

The sequenced CDR3 bases are TGTGCCAGCAGACAACAGACAGGGGATCTAGATACG. It encodes CASRQQTGDLDT. In full, the CDR3 is CASRQQTGDLDTQYF. The V call is TRBV7-9, the J call TRBJ2-3, with 8 bases aligning to TRBD1. The read ends 3 residues shy of where the CDR3 ends; the end is completed using the germline J gene. J was trimmed by 5 bases and V by 6 bases; bases with no gene match: 10. CDR1 SEHNR and CDR2 FQNEAQ come from the germline V gene (reference sequence). This CDR3 region has 15 residues.

As to this clone: The CDR3 is cut off 3 residues early in the read; its end comes from the germline J gene. This chain uses TRBV30 with TRBJ2-7; a weak D match, TRBD2 (7 bases). Per germline, CDR1 GTSNPN and CDR2 SVGIG (reference sequence). The CDR3 length is 12 residues. Trimming pared 2 bases from V and 5 bases from J, leaving 10 bases between. The CDR3 sequence is CAWSRGGDEQYF. CDR3 DNA, as far as it was read: TGTGCCTGGAGTAGAGGGGGGGACGAG.

As to this clone: The read ends 3 residues shy of where the CDR3 ends; the end is completed using the germline J gene. The chain is built from TRBV7-9 and TRBJ2-5; 7 bases align to TRBD1. CDR1 and CDR2 (germline): SEHNR, FQNEAQ (reference sequence). V trimming: 1 base; J trimming: 5 bases; junction bases outside the gene matches: 7. This CDR3 has 15 amino acids. The covered CDR3 bases are TGTGCCAGCAGCTTAGGACAGGGAGTTCACGAGACC. This sequence encodes CASSLGQGVHET. From start to end, the CDR3 is CASSLGQGVHETQYF. The whole variable domain, filled in from reference TRBV7-9 and TRBJ2-5, reads DTGVSQNPRHKITKRGQNVTFRCDPISEHNRLYWYRQTLGQGPEFLTYFQNEAQLEKSRLLSDRFSAERPKGSFSTLEIQRTEQGDSAMYLCASSLGQGVHETQYFGPGTRLLVL.

To note about this clone: The CDR3 extends 3 residues past the end of the read, so its final part is completed from the germline J gene. J is TRBJ1-1 and V is TRBV7-2, with D hard to call. The V end lost 5 bases, the J end lost 1 base, and 11 bases lay between the germline ends. This CDR3 is built from 14 residues. Per the germline V gene, CDR1 is SGHTA and CDR2 is FQGNSA. The sequenced part of the CDR3 DNA is TGTGCCAGCAGCACCATGAGCGCGAACACTGAA. Encoded protein: CASSTMSANTE. The CDR3 reads in full as CASSTMSANTEAFF.

This clone was seen more than once but under ten times. The CDR3 goes on 3 residues after the read ends, and that part is filled in from the germline J gene. The J gene is TRBJ1-3, the V gene TRBV7-2; D is uncertain. The V and J ends lost 1 base and 3 bases respectively, with 7 bases between them. CDR3 length: 14 residues. Germline loops: CDR1 SGHTA, CDR2 FQGNSA. The CDR3: CASSLVGLGNTIYF. The covered CDR3 bases are TGTGCCAGCAGCTTAGTGGGCCTTGGAAACACC.

This clone has a handful of counts. The read ends 3 residues before the CDR3 terminus; that terminus is restored from the germline J gene. The chain recombines TRBV30 with TRBJ2-3; TRBD2 agrees at 13 bases. The length of the CDR3 is 15 residues. Germline V CDR1 and CDR2: GTSNPN, SVGIG (reference sequence). V lost 3 bases and J lost 3; bases outside the gene matches: 3. This chain's CDR3 is CAWRLAGGQTDTQYF. The DNA read from the CDR3 is TGTGCCTGGAGACTAGCGGGGGGGCAAACAGATACG.

This clone was found a few times. The CDR3 goes on 3 residues after the read ends, and that part is filled in from the germline J gene. The chain recombines TRBV2 with TRBJ1-5; D might be TRBD1 (6 bases). Trimming removed 4 bases from V and 7 bases from J, with 17 bases in between. CDR3 size: 15 residues. The germline CDR1 and CDR2 sequences are SNHLY and FYNNEI. CDR3 loop: CASSGAGAGTQPQHF. The DNA read from the CDR3 is TGTGCCAGCAGTGGGGCGGGGGCAGGAACCCAGCCC.

Details on this clone: The observed sequence ends 3 residues before the CDR3 terminus, with the missing tail filled in from the germline J gene. V usage is TRBV7-9 and J usage is TRBJ2-3; 7 nucleotides line up with TRBD2. The trim removed 1 base at V and 1 base at J, leaving 2 bases unmatched. The CDR3 extends over 15 amino acids. CDR1 is SEHNR, CDR2 FQNEAQ, per germline (reference sequence). CDR3 loop: CASSLVAGGTDTQYF. The covered CDR3 bases are TGTGCCAGCAGCTTAGTTGCGGGGGGCACAGATACG.

Remarks on this clone: Read sequence stops 3 residues before the CDR3 end, and the germline J gene provides the missing end. The gene calls are TRBV30 and TRBJ1-2, with TRBD1 as a possible D gene (5 bases). This CDR3 has 15 residues. Between the trimmed V and J ends, which lost 0 bases and 4 bases, there was a span of 15 bases. CDR1 is GTSNPN and CDR2 is SVGIG in the germline V gene (reference sequence). The sequenced part of the CDR3 DNA is TGTGCCTGGAGTGTACGAGAGGACACTATCTATGGC. Protein product: CAWSVREDTIYG. The whole CDR3 is CAWSVREDTIYGYTF.

There are a few counts of this clone. The read falls 3 residues short of the CDR3 end, and the missing part is taken from the germline J gene. The chain joins TRBV2 to TRBJ1-6; TRBD1 aligns across 11 bases. Germline assignment: CDR1 SNHLY and CDR2 FYNNEI. V lost 7 bases, J lost 9 bases, and 2 bases stayed unmatched. This CDR3 region has 13 residues. The CDR3 is CASTGTGGSPLHF. The covered CDR3 bases are TGTGCCAGCACCGGGACAGGGGGTTCACCC.

CDR3 bases read: TGTGCCAGTAGTATAGACGGTCTTCCCTATATAGGGACTGAA. Translating it yields CASSIDGLPYIGTE. The CDR3 in full is CASSIDGLPYIGTEAFF. V gene TRBV19 combines with J gene TRBJ1-1; D unclear. Read coverage stops 3 residues before the CDR3 terminus; the germline J gene supplies the remainder. V was cut by 0 bases and J by 5 bases, with 19 bases left in between. The germline CDR1 and CDR2 sequences are LNHDA and SQIVND (reference sequence). CDR3 length equals 17 residues.

By sample share, this clone is medium-sized. The sequence runs out 3 residues before the end of the CDR3; the remainder is reconstructed from the germline J gene. V is TRBV20-1 and J is TRBJ1-1; D is possibly TRBD1 (6 bases). The CDR3 extends over 13 amino acids. Germline CDR1 and CDR2: DFQATT and SNEGSKA (reference sequence). The part of the CDR3 DNA that was read is TGCAGTGCTAGAGATAACTCGTACAGGGCA. Residues: CSARDNSYRA. The full CDR3 reads CSARDNSYRAAFF.

This clone is medium-sized by share. The CDR3 loop reads CAWGYRDEAFF. The covered CDR3 bases are TGTGCCTGGGGGTACAGGGATGAG. The rearrangement joins TRBV30 to TRBJ1-1, with D possibly matching TRBD1 (6 bases). The read stops 3 residues short of the end of the CDR3; the missing end is completed from the germline J gene. Germline CDR1 GTSNPN, CDR2 SVGIG (reference sequence). The CDR3 sequence is 11 residues long.

This clone has only a few counts. The read gets to within 3 residues of the CDR3 end, and the germline J gene fills in the rest. This chain uses TRBV19 with TRBJ1-1; D uncertain. Germline CDR1 and CDR2: LNHDA and SQIVND (reference sequence). There are 14 residues in the CDR3. V shed 6 bases and J shed 3 bases, with 14 bases lying between them. The DNA read from the CDR3 is TGTGCCAGTAGGCCCCCCGGGGAGCACACTGAA. The encoded protein is CASRPPGEHTE. The entire CDR3 sequence reads CASRPPGEHTEAFF.

The sample holds a few counts of this clone. The read ends 3 residues before the CDR3 terminus; that terminus is restored from the germline J gene. The genes are TRBV19 and TRBJ2-1; D is perhaps TRBD1 (6 bases). V dropped 3 bases and J dropped 2 bases, with 11 bases sitting between them. Germline values: CDR1 LNHDA, CDR2 SQIVND (reference sequence). This CDR3 has 15 amino acids. The chain's CDR3 is CASSMRQGTYNEQFF. Partial CDR3 DNA: TGTGCCAGTAGTATGCGGCAGGGGACCTACAATGAG.

This clone was recorded at least ten times. The DNA ends 3 residues before the CDR3 does, and the rest of the CDR3 is filled in from the germline J gene. The chain joins TRBV15 to TRBJ2-7; D is unresolved. The CDR3 sequence is 14 residues long. The germline V and J ends were trimmed by 0 bases and 0 bases, with 6 bases remaining between them. Germline V gene data show CDR1 as LNHNV and CDR2 as YYDKDF (reference sequence). The part of the CDR3 DNA that was read is TGTGCCACCAGCAGAGATCTTAGCTCCTACGAG. It encodes CATSRDLSSYE. The entire CDR3 protein reads CATSRDLSSYEQYF.